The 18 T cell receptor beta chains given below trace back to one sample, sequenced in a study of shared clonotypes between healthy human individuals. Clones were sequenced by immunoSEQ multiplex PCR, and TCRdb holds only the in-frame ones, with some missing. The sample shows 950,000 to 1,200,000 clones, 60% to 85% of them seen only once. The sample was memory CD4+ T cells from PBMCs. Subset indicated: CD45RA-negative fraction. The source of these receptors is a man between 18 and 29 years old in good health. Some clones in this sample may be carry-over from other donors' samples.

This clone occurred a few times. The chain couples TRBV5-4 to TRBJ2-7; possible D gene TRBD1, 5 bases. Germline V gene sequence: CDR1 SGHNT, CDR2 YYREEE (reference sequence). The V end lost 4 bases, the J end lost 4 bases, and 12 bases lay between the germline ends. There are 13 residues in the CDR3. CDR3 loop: CASSEDMTYEQYF. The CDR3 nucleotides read TGTGCCAGCAGCGAGGACATGACTTACGAGCAGTACTTC.

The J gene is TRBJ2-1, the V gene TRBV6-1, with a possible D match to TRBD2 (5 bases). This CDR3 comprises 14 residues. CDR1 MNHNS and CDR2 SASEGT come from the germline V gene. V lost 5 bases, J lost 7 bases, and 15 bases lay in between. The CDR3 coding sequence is TGTGCCAGCAGTCCCCGGTATAGCGATAATGAGCAGTTCTTC. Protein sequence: CASSPRYSDNEQFF.

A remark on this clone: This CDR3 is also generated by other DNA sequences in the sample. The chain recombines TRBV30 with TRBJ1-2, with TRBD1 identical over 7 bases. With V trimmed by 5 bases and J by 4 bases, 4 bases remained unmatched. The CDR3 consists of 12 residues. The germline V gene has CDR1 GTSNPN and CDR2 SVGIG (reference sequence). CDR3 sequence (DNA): TGTGCCTGGGGGGACAGACGCTATGGCTACACCTTC. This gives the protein CAWGDRRYGYTF.

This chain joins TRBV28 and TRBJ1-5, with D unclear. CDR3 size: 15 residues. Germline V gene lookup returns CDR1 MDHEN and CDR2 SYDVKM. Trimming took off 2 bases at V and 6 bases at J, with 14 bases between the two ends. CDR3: CASSLAGPGGQPQHF. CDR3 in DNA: TGTGCCAGCAGTTTAGCAGGTCCTGGAGGTCAGCCCCAGCATTTT.

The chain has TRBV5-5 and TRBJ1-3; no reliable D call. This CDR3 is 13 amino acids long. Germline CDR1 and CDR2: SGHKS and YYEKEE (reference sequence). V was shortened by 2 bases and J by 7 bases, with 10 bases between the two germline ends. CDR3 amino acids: CASSFDGWNTIYF. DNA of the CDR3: TGTGCCAGCAGCTTTGACGGGTGGAACACCATATATTTT.

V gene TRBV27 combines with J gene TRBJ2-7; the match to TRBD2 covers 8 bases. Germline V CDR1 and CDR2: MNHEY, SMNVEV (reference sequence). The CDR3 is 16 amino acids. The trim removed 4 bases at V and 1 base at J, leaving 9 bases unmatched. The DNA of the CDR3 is TGTGCCAGCAGTTCAAACACCGGGACTAGATCCTACGAGCAGTACTTC. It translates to CASSSNTGTRSYEQYF.

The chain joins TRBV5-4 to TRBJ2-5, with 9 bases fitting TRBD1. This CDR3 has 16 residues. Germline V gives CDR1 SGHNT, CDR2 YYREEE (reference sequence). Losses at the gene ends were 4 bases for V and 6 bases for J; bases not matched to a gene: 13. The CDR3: CASSSPLQGAVQTQYF. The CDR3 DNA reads TGTGCCAGCAGCAGCCCCCTACAGGGGGCGGTCCAGACCCAGTACTTC.

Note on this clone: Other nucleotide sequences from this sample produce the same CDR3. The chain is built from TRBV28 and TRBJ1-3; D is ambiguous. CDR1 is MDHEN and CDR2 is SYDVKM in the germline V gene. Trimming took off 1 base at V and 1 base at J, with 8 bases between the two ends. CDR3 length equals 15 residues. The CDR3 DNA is TGTGCCAGCAGTTTATTACCCGGGTCTGGAAACACCATATATTTT. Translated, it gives CASSLLPGSGNTIYF.

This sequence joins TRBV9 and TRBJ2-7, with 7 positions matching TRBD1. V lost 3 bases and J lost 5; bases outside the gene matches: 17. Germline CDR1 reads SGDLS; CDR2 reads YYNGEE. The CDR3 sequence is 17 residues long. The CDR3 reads CASSDNHRGTSLDEQYF. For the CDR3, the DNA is TGTGCCAGCAGCGATAACCACAGGGGCACCTCTCTCGACGAGCAGTACTTC.

The CDR3 DNA sequence: TGTGCCAGCAGTTTAATTCCCCCTCTTCGGCAGCCCCAGCATTTT. Protein product: CASSLIPPLRQPQHF. The chain recombines TRBV28 with TRBJ1-5; no firm D call. The CDR3 loop spans 15 amino acids. The V end lost 2 bases, the J end lost 7 bases, and 15 bases lay between the germline ends. CDR1 is MDHEN, CDR2 SYDVKM, per germline.

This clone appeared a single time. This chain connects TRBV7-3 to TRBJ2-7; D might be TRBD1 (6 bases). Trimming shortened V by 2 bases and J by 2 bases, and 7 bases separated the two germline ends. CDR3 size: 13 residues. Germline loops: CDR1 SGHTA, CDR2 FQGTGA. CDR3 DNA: TGTGCCAGCAGCTTAGCAGGGGCCTACGAGCAGTACTTC. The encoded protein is CASSLAGAYEQYF.

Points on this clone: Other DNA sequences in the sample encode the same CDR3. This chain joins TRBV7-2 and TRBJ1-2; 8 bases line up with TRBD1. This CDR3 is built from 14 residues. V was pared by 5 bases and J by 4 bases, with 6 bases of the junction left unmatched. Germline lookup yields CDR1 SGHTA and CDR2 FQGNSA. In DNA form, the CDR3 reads TGTGCCAGCAGCCTTGGACAGGGAGGCTATGGCTACACCTTC. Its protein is CASSLGQGGYGYTF.

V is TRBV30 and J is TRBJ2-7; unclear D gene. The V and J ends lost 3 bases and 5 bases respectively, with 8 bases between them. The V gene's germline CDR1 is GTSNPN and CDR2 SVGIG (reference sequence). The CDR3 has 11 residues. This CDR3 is CAWSLVDEQYF. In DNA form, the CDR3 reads TGTGCCTGGAGCCTCGTGGACGAGCAGTACTTC.

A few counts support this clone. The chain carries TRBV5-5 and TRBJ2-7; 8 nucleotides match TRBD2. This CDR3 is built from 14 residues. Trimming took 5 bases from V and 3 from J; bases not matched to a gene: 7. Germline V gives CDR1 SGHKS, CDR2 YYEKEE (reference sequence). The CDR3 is CASSSGGHYYEQYF. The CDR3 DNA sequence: TGTGCCAGCAGTTCGGGGGGGCACTACTACGAGCAGTACTTC.

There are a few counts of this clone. The CDR3 DNA sequence: TGCAGCGTTCGCGAACGTGGGAACTACGAGCAGTACTTC. It yields the protein CSVRERGNYEQYF. The rearrangement joins TRBV29-1 to TRBJ2-7; D unresolved. Germline V gives CDR1 SQVTM, CDR2 ANQGSEA. V was cut by 5 bases and J by 3 bases, with 14 bases left in between. This CDR3 has 13 amino acids.

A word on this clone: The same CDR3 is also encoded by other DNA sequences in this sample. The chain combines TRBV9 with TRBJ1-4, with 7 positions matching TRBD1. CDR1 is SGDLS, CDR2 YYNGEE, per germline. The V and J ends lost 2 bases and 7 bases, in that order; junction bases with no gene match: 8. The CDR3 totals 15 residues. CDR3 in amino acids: CASSVGTVQGEKLFF. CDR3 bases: TGTGCCAGCAGCGTGGGGACAGTACAGGGTGAAAAACTGTTTTTT.

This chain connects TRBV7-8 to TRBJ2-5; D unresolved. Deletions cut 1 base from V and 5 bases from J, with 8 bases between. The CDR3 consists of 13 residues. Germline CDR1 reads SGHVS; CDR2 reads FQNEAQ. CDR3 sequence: CASSLGLLETQYF. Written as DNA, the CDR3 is TGTGCCAGCAGCTTAGGCCTCCTGGAGACCCAGTACTTC.

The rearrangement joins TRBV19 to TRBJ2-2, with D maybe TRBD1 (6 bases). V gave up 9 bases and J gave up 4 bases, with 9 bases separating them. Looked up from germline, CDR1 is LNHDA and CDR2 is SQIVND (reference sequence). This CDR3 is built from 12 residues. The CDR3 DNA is TGTGCCAGCAACAGGGTCACCGGGGAGCTGTTTTTT. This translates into CASNRVTGELFF.